This T cell receptor (beta chain) was obtained from a study of CD8 T cells in Susac syndrome. Random hexamers were used to reverse transcribe the RNA input (about 0.5 to 1 ug). TCRdb analysed the immunoSEQ multiplex PCR reads with MiXCR anew, one entry per CDR3 protein. Of about 110,000 distinct CDR3 sequences listed, roughly 94% were seen once; the top ten hold 0.4% to 0.5%. The CDR3 runs 14 residues. Per germline, CDR1 DFQATT and CDR2 SNEGSKA (reference sequence). V was cut by 0 bases and J by 4 bases, with 13 bases left in between. The chain uses TRBV20-1 and TRBJ2-7; D may be TRBD2 (5 bases). The clonotype was recovered from a human donor with Susac syndrome. Sequencing was performed on CD8+ T cells from PBMCs. This CDR3 is CSARDPPRGYEQYF. CDR3 DNA: TGCAGTGCTAGAGATCCGCCTCGAGGGTACGAGCAGTACTTC.